The T cell receptor (beta chain) described here comes from a study of blood T cell repertoires in COVID-19. Turning to the study itself: Researchers got acute and convalescent COVID-19 samples from the United States, Italy and Spain. Sample material is recorded as cDNA or gDNA derived from T cells, B-cell-depleted T cells, or PBMCs.

Original handling: It was from reference gene primer amplification that nucleated cell counts were estimated. The assay was immunoSEQ multiplex PCR, and TCRdb's table has in-frame clones only and misses some. V, J and clone size are taken as reported in that table, and D and trimming were inferred from the DNA itself. The data contain 200,000 to 250,000 clones, roughly 79% of them singletons. Per germline, CDR1 SGDLS and CDR2 YYNGEE. Trimming cost V 3 bases and J 0 bases; bases outside gene matches: 4. The length of the CDR3 is 16 residues. The sequence came from a woman aged 80 or over with acute or convalescent COVID-19. The gene calls are TRBV9 and TRBJ2-2; TRBD1 matches at 8 bases. Input material: peripheral blood. In DNA, the CDR3 is TGTGCCAGCAGCGGACAGACAGGGGCGAACACCGGGGAGCTGTTTTTT. This codes for CASSGQTGANTGELFF.